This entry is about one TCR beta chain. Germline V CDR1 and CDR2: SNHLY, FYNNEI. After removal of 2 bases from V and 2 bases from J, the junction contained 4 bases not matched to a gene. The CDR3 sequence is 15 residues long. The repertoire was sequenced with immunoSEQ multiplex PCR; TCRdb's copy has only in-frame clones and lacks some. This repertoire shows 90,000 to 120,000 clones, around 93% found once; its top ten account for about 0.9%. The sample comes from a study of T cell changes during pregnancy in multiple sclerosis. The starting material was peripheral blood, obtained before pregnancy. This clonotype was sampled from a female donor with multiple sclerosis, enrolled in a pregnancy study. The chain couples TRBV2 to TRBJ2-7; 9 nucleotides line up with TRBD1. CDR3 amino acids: CASSERGDRAYEQYF. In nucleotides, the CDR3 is TGTGCCAGCAGTGAAAGAGGGGACAGGGCCTACGAGCAGTACTTC.